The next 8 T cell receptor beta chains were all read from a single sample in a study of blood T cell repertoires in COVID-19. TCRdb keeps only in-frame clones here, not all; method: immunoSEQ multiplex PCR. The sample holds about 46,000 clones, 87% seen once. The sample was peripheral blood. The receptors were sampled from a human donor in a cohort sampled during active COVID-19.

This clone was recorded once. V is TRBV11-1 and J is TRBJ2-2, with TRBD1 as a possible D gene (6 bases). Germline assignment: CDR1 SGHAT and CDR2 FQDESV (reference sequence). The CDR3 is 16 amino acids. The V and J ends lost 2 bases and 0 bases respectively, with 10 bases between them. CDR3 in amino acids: CASSLRDTSNTGELFF. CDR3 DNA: TGTGCCAGCAGCTTAAGGGACACTTCGAACACCGGGGAGCTGTTTTTT.

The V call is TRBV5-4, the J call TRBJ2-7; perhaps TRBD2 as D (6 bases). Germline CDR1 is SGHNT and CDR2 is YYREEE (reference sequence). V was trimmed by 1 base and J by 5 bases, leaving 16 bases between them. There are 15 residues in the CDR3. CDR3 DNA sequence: TGTGCCAGCAGCTTGTCGGGCGGGAAGAGCGACGAGCAGTACTTC. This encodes CASSLSGGKSDEQYF.

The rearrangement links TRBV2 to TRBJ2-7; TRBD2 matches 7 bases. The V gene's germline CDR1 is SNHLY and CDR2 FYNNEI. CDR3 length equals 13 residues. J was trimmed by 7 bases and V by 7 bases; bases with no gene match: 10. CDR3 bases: TGTGCCAGCACCGGACTAGGCTCCGGAGAGCAGTACTTC. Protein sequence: CASTGLGSGEQYF.

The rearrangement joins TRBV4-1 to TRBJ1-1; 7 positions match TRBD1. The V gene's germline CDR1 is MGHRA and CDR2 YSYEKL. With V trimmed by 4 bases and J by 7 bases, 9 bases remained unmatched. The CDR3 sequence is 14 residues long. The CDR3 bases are TGCGCCAGCAGCCGCGGGACAGCTGACTTTGAAGCTTTCTTT. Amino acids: CASSRGTADFEAFF.

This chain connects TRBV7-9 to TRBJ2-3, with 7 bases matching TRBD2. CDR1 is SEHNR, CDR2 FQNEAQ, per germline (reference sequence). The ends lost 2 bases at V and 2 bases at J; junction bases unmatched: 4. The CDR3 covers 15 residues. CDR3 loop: CASSLFGGNTDTQYF. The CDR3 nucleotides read TGTGCCAGCAGCTTATTCGGGGGGAACACAGATACGCAGTATTTT. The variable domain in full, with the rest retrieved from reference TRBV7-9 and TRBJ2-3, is DTGVSQNPRHKITKRGQNVTFRCDPISEHNRLYWYRQTLGQGPEFLTYFQNEAQLEKSRLLSDRFSAERPKGSFSTLEIQRTEQGDSAMYLCASSLFGGNTDTQYFGPGTRLTVL.

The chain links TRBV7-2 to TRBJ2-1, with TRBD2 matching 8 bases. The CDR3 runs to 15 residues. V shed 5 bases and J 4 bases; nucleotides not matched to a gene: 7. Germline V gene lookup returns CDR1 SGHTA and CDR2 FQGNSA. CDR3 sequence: CASSPTAGVYNEQFF. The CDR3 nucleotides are TGTGCCAGCAGCCCCACAGCGGGAGTGTACAATGAGCAGTTCTTC.

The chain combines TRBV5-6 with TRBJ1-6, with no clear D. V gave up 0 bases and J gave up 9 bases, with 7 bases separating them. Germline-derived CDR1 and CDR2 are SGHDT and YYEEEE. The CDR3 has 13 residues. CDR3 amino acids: CASSLGPFSPLHF. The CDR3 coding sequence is TGTGCCAGCAGCTTGGGTCCATTTTCACCCCTCCACTTT.

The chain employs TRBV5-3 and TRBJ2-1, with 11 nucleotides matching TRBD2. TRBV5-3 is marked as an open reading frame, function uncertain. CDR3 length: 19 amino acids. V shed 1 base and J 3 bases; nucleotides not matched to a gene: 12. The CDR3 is CARSLCTSGSPTHYNEQFF. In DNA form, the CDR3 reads TGTGCCAGAAGCTTGTGCACTAGCGGGAGCCCTACACACTACAATGAGCAGTTCTTC.